This TCR beta chain originates from a study of control samples from healthy donors and cancer patients. Germline V lookup: CDR1 MDHEN, CDR2 SYDVKM. This CDR3 contains 15 residues. Trimming cost V 6 bases and J 4 bases, with 18 bases left between them. Sequencing was performed with immunoSEQ multiplex PCR; in TCRdb, only in-frame clones are kept and a portion is missing. The sample lists fewer than 60,000 clones, 95% occurring once. The sample consisted of blood. The chain employs TRBV28 and TRBJ1-2; D might be TRBD1 (6 bases). This clonotype originated in a man aged 25 to 45 in good health. The CDR3 bases are TGTGCCAGCAGGACGACAGGCCCCCTGGGCTATGGCTACACCTTC. Its protein is CASRTTGPLGYGYTF.